The 30 T cell receptor beta chains in this list originate from one sample, sequenced in a study of blood T cell repertoires in COVID-19. The assay was immunoSEQ multiplex PCR, and TCRdb's table has in-frame clones only and misses some. The data show hundreds of thousands of clones, with over 75% seen just once and approximately 1.2% held by the top ten. The specimen was PBMCs or T cells enriched from blood (not recorded which). Source of these receptors: a man aged 25-45 years who had recovered from COVID-19.

The chain is built from TRBV7-9 and TRBJ2-7; possibly TRBD1 for D (5 bases). The CDR3 is 14 amino acids. Germline values: CDR1 SEHNR, CDR2 FQNEAQ (reference sequence). V gave up 5 bases and J gave up 6 bases, with 17 bases separating them. The CDR3 sequence: CASSRTSRTGEQYF. The CDR3 DNA is TGTGCCAGCAGCCGGACATCCCGGACGGGCGAGCAGTACTTC.

V usage is TRBV4-1 and J usage is TRBJ1-2; 9 bases agree with TRBD1. CDR1 is MGHRA, CDR2 YSYEKL, per germline. V lost 1 base and J lost 4; bases outside the gene matches: 7. The CDR3 covers 16 residues. The chain's CDR3 is CASSQVTGGRSYGYTF. The CDR3 region has the DNA TGCGCCAGCAGCCAAGTGACAGGGGGAAGAAGCTATGGCTACACCTTC.

The chain combines TRBV4-1 with TRBJ2-7; TRBD1 matches 10 bases. Germline values: CDR1 MGHRA, CDR2 YSYEKL. J gave up 4 bases and V 0 bases, and 15 bases lay outside the gene matches. The CDR3 covers 19 residues. In DNA form, the CDR3 reads TGCGCCAGCAGCCAAGATGAACTCGACAGGGGGCGCGGTTTGTACGAGCAGTACTTC. Translating it yields CASSQDELDRGRGLYEQYF.

On this clone itself: The sample has other DNA sequences that encode this CDR3 too. The chain is built from TRBV11-3 and TRBJ1-1; D possibly corresponds to TRBD1 (5 bases). V was trimmed by 5 bases and J by 4 bases, leaving 14 bases between them. Germline V CDR1 and CDR2: SGHNT, YENEEA. The CDR3 covers 14 residues. The CDR3 region is CASSPRTGSTEAFF. CDR3 bases: TGTGCCAGCAGCCCCCGTACAGGATCCACTGAAGCTTTCTTT. The full variable domain, with the rest looked up from reference TRBV11-3 and TRBJ1-1, is EAGVVQSPRYKIIEKKQPVAFWCNPISGHNTLYWYLQNLGQGPELLIRYENEEAVDDSQLPKDRFSAERLKGVDSTLKIQPAELGDSAVYLCASSPRTGSTEAFFGQGTRLTVV.

V is TRBV7-2 and J is TRBJ2-1, with D tentatively TRBD2 (6 bases). This CDR3 has 12 amino acids. Between the trimmed V and J ends, which lost 4 bases and 15 bases, there was a span of 16 bases. Germline loops: CDR1 SGHTA, CDR2 FQGNSA. Written as DNA, the CDR3 is TGTGCCAGCAGCTCTAGGAGGGGAGACGGGTTCTTC. Protein: CASSSRRGDGFF. The full variable domain, with the rest looked up from reference TRBV7-2 and TRBJ2-1, is GAGVSQSPSNKVTEKGKDVELRCDPISGHTALYWYRQSLGQGLEFLIYFQGNSAPDKSGLPSDRFSAERTGGSVSTLTIQRTQQEDSAVYLCASSSRRGDGFFGPGTRLTVL.

This chain joins TRBV6-5 and TRBJ1-5; D might be TRBD1 (5 bases). There are 14 residues in the CDR3. Trimming took off 11 bases at V and 3 bases at J, with 17 bases between the two ends. Germline V gives CDR1 MNHEY, CDR2 SVGAGI. CDR3 DNA sequence: TGTGCCGCAACCGGCCCGGACATCAATCAGCCCCAGCATTTT. Residues: CAATGPDINQPQHF.

The V and J genes are TRBV7-9 and TRBJ2-5; D gene ambiguous. Germline CDR1 is SEHNR and CDR2 is FQNEAQ (reference sequence). V was cut by 2 bases and J by 0 bases, with 13 bases left in between. The CDR3 sequence is 16 residues long. CDR3 DNA sequence: TGTGCCAGCAGCTTACGAGTGTCGACAAACCAAGAGACCCAGTACTTC. This sequence encodes CASSLRVSTNQETQYF.

The rearrangement uses TRBV28 and TRBJ2-7, with TRBD2 matching over 9 bases. The J segment lost 3 bases and the V segment lost 1 base, leaving 10 bases of the junction unmatched. The CDR3 contains 17 residues. Germline V gene lookup returns CDR1 MDHEN and CDR2 SYDVKM. The DNA for the CDR3 is TGTGCCAGCAGTTTATTGGGTCTAGCGGGAACGGGCTACGAGCAGTACTTC. This gives the protein CASSLLGLAGTGYEQYF. Full variable domain (remainder filled in from reference TRBV28 and TRBJ2-7): DVKVTQSSRYLVKRTGEKVFLECVQDMDHENMFWYRQDPGLGLRLIYFSYDVKMKEKGDIPEGYSVSREKKERFSLILESASTNQTSMYLCASSLLGLAGTGYEQYFGPGTRLTVT.

V is TRBV19 and J is TRBJ2-2; 10 positions agree with TRBD2. From germline, CDR1 is LNHDA and CDR2 SQIVND (reference sequence). The ends lost 1 base at V and 6 bases at J; junction bases unmatched: 5. The CDR3 runs to 16 residues. The CDR3 DNA follows: TGTGCCAGTAGTATAGTCGGGACTAGCGTGGCCGGGGAGCTGTTTTTT. Amino acid sequence: CASSIVGTSVAGELFF.

The rearrangement joins TRBV6-4 to TRBJ2-3; TRBD1 matches 7 bases. Losses at the gene ends were 6 bases for V and 6 bases for J; bases not matched to a gene: 6. There are 13 residues in the CDR3. CDR1 MRHNA and CDR2 SNTAGT come from the germline V gene. The CDR3 DNA sequence: TGTGCCAGCAGGACAGGGTTCGGCGATACGCAGTATTTT. The encoded protein is CASRTGFGDTQYF.

The chain links TRBV4-2 to TRBJ2-7; 8 bases agree with TRBD2. The CDR3 is made up of 14 amino acids. Germline V gives CDR1 LGHNA, CDR2 YNFKEQ. V lost 0 bases and J lost 6; bases outside the gene matches: 4. In DNA form, the CDR3 reads TGTGCCAGCAGCCAAGATAGCGGGATAGGCGAGCAGTACTTC. Its translation is CASSQDSGIGEQYF.

The J gene is TRBJ1-2, the V gene TRBV5-1; D call uncertain. Germline CDR1 reads SGHRS; CDR2 reads YFSETQ. The CDR3 consists of 16 residues. V was trimmed by 4 bases and J by 8 bases, leaving 24 bases between them. In DNA form, the CDR3 reads TGCGCCAGCAGCATGACCTTCGGACGGGAAATAAGGGGCTACACCTTC. Translating it yields CASSMTFGREIRGYTF.

The J gene is TRBJ2-7, the V gene TRBV28; D perhaps matches TRBD1 (6 bases). V was shortened by 5 bases and J by 1 base, with 15 bases between the two germline ends. Germline V CDR1 and CDR2: MDHEN, SYDVKM. This CDR3 has 15 residues. The CDR3 region has the DNA TGTGCCAGCAGTCCGATGCCTGGACAGTCCTACGAGCAGTACTTC. It specifies CASSPMPGQSYEQYF.

V is TRBV6-1 and J is TRBJ2-5, with 8 bases that match TRBD2. With 2 bases clipped from V and 3 bases from J, the junction kept 5 bases outside the gene matches. The CDR3 sequence is 15 residues long. Germline values: CDR1 MNHNS, CDR2 SASEGT. The CDR3 loop is CASSESVAGKETQYF. The CDR3, as DNA: TGTGCCAGCAGTGAATCGGTAGCGGGAAAAGAGACCCAGTACTTC.

V usage is TRBV12-3 or TRBV12-4 and J usage is TRBJ1-5, with 8 bases aligning to TRBD1. The CDR3 has 13 residues. Unmatched junction bases numbered 4, after V lost 9 bases and J lost 3 bases. The DNA of the CDR3 is TGTGCCAGTGTGGACAGGGACAATCAGCCCCAGCATTTT. This gives the protein CASVDRDNQPQHF.

About this clone itself: Other nucleotide sequences from this sample produce the same CDR3. V usage is TRBV18 and J usage is TRBJ2-3; 9 bases agree with TRBD2. Germline V gene sequence: CDR1 KGHSH, CDR2 LQKENI. Germline trimming cut 3 bases from V and 0 bases from J; bases unmatched to any gene: 1. This CDR3 contains 15 residues. In nucleotides, the CDR3 is TGTGCCAGCTCACCTCTAGCGGGAAGCACAGATACGCAGTATTTT. Its protein product is CASSPLAGSTDTQYF.

The chain links TRBV2 to TRBJ1-5; TRBD1 might be the D (6 bases). CDR1 is SNHLY, CDR2 FYNNEI, per germline. The CDR3 is 15 amino acids. Trimming pared 5 bases from V and 2 bases from J, leaving 13 bases between. CDR3 protein: CASSSRGARNQPQHF. In DNA, the CDR3 is TGTGCCAGCAGTTCACGGGGGGCACGCAATCAGCCCCAGCATTTT.

The CDR3 DNA reads as TGTGCCAGCAGCTCCCCAGGCGGGAGGGGGCAGTTCTTC. This encodes CASSSPGGRGQFF. The gene calls are TRBV7-3 and TRBJ2-1, with 9 bases that match TRBD2. The germline gives CDR1 SGHTA, CDR2 FQGTGA. The V segment lost 4 bases and the J segment 12 bases; nucleotides outside the gene matches: 7. This CDR3 has 13 residues.

This chain joins TRBV5-1 and TRBJ2-2; 9 nucleotides agree with TRBD2. Trimming cost V 3 bases and J 4 bases; bases outside gene matches: 10. Per the germline V gene, CDR1 is SGHRS and CDR2 is YFSETQ. This CDR3 region has 17 residues. CDR3 in DNA: TGCGCCAGCAGCTCGGGAGCGGGAGGAGGTTTCACCGGGGAGCTGTTTTTT. Protein: CASSSGAGGGFTGELFF.

V usage is TRBV18 and J usage is TRBJ1-4, with 7 bases lining up with TRBD1. Germline V CDR1 and CDR2: KGHSH, LQKENI. The CDR3 loop spans 13 amino acids. J lost 6 bases, V lost 4 bases, and 2 bases had no gene match. CDR3 residues: CASSQGADEKLFF. The CDR3 region has the DNA TGTGCCAGCTCACAGGGGGCGGATGAAAAACTGTTTTTT.

The genes are TRBV3-1 (or the pseudogene TRBV3-2) and TRBJ1-2; weak D call: TRBD1 (6 bases). The ends were cut back, 3 bases at V and 6 bases at J, with 14 bases in the middle. The CDR3 covers 14 residues. The V gene's germline CDR1 is LGHDT and CDR2 YNNKEL (reference sequence). The CDR3 coding sequence is TGTGCCAGCAGCCACGCCTCAGGGGCTCATGGCTACACCTTC. Amino acids: CASSHASGAHGYTF.

CDR3 sequence (DNA): TGTGCCATCAGTGATGATCTCAGGGACAGCTACGAGCAGTACTTC. Protein product: CAISDDLRDSYEQYF. V and J are TRBV10-3 and TRBJ2-7; 7 nucleotides line up with TRBD1. Germline V gene sequence: CDR1 ENHRY, CDR2 SYGVKD. J lost 3 bases, V lost 3 bases, and 8 bases had no gene match. The CDR3 extends over 15 amino acids.

The chain is built from TRBV5-1 and TRBJ2-1; 7 nucleotides align to TRBD2. The CDR3 runs 14 residues. The V segment lost 2 bases and the J segment 6 bases; nucleotides outside the gene matches: 5. The germline CDR1 and CDR2 sequences are SGHRS and YFSETQ. This chain's CDR3 is CASSFGGSINEQFF. CDR3 bases: TGCGCCAGCAGCTTTGGCGGGAGTATCAATGAGCAGTTCTTC. Variable domain in full (rest from reference TRBV5-1 and TRBJ2-1): KAGVTQTPRYLIKTRGQQVTLSCSPISGHRSVSWYQQTPGQGLQFLFEYFSETQRNKGNFPGRFSGRQFSNSRSEMNVSTLELGDSALYLCASSFGGSINEQFFGPGTRLTVL.

This chain uses TRBV13 with TRBJ1-6, with D possibly TRBD1 on 5 matching bases. Trimming took off 2 bases at V and 0 bases at J, with 17 bases between the two ends. In germline, CDR1 is PRHDT, CDR2 FYEKMQ (reference sequence). This CDR3 is built from 19 residues. In nucleotides, the CDR3 is TGTGCCAGCAGCTTACGACAGACGGAAAGAAGCTCCTATAATTCACCCCTCCACTTT. Its translation is CASSLRQTERSSYNSPLHF.

This clone was picked up a small number of times. The DNA for the CDR3 is TGTGCCAGCAGCGTAGGTATATCAGGTAACACTGAAGCTTTCTTT. It codes for CASSVGISGNTEAFF. This chain connects TRBV9 to TRBJ1-1, with no clear D. V gave up 0 bases and J gave up 2 bases, with 11 bases separating them. The CDR3 has 15 amino acids. Germline V gene lookup returns CDR1 SGDLS and CDR2 YYNGEE.

The chain couples TRBV20-1 to TRBJ2-2; D perhaps matches TRBD2 (6 bases). This CDR3 comprises 14 residues. Germline assignment: CDR1 DFQATT and CDR2 SNEGSKA (reference sequence). V was pared by 5 bases and J by 9 bases, with 19 bases between. The CDR3 nucleotides read TGCAGTGCTGGTGCCCGGGGCCGGGAGCGGGAGCTGTTTTTT. Residues: CSAGARGRERELFF.

The rearrangement joins TRBV5-1 to TRBJ2-1; D possibly corresponds to TRBD1 (6 bases). V lost 0 bases to trimming and J lost 6 bases, with 13 bases between them. Germline V CDR1 and CDR2: SGHRS, YFSETQ. The length of the CDR3 is 15 residues. For the CDR3, the DNA is TGCGCCAGCAGCTTGGACAGGGCTGCGTTCAATGAGCAGTTCTTC. Protein sequence: CASSLDRAAFNEQFF.

The chain carries TRBV19 and TRBJ2-2; 8 bases line up with TRBD1. Germline V lookup: CDR1 LNHDA, CDR2 SQIVND (reference sequence). V lost 4 bases and J lost 4; bases outside the gene matches: 8. The CDR3 loop spans 16 amino acids. Here the CDR3 DNA reads TGTGCCAGTAGTAAGATGGACAGGGCGGGCACCGGGGAGCTGTTTTTT. It is translated as CASSKMDRAGTGELFF. Based on the CDR3 plus reference TRBV19 and TRBJ2-2, the full variable domain is DGGITQSPKYLFRKEGQNVTLSCEQNLNHDAMYWYRQDPGQGLRLIYYSQIVNDFQKGDIAEGYSVSREKKESFPLTVTSAQKNPTAFYLCASSKMDRAGTGELFFGEGSRLTVL.

CDR3 amino acids: CASSLTSGRQYTQYF. CDR3 in DNA: TGCGCCAGCAGCCTGACTAGCGGGAGACAATATACGCAGTATTTT. The chain recombines TRBV5-1 with TRBJ2-3, with TRBD2 matching over 12 bases. CDR1 is SGHRS and CDR2 is YFSETQ in the germline V gene. The V gene end was trimmed by 4 bases and the J gene end by 7 bases; junction bases not matched to a gene: 7. CDR3 length: 15 residues.

This clone was detected only a few times. V and J are TRBV5-1 and TRBJ2-7, with a tentative D call TRBD1 (6 bases). The CDR3 runs 13 residues. V gave up 0 bases and J gave up 6 bases, with 10 bases separating them. Looked up from germline, CDR1 is SGHRS and CDR2 is YFSETQ. CDR3 DNA: TGCGCCAGCAGCTTGGCCGAAGGGGGCGAGCAGTACTTC. It codes for CASSLAEGGEQYF.